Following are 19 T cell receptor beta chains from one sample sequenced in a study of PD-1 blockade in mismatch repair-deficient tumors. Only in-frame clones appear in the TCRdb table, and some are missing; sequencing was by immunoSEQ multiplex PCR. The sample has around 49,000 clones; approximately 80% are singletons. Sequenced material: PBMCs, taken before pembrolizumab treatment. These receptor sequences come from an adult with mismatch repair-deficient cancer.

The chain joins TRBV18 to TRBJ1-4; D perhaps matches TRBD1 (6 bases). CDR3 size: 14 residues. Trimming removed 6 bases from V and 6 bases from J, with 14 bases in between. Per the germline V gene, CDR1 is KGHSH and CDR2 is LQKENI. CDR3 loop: CASSQGRQDEKLFF. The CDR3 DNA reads TGTGCCAGCTCGCAGGGGAGACAGGATGAAAAACTGTTTTTT.

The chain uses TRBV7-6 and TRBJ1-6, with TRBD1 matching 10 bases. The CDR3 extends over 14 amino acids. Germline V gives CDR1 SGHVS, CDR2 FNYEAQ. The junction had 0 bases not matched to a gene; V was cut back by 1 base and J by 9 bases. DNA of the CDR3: TGTGCCAGCAGCTTAGGGACAGGGGGTTCACCCCTCCACTTT. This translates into CASSLGTGGSPLHF.

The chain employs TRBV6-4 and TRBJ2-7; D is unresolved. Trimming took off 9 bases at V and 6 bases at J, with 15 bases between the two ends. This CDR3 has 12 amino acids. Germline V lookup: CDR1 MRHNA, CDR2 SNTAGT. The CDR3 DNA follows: TGTGCCAGGGTCGGGCCCAGCTGCGAGCAGTACTTC. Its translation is CARVGPSCEQYF.

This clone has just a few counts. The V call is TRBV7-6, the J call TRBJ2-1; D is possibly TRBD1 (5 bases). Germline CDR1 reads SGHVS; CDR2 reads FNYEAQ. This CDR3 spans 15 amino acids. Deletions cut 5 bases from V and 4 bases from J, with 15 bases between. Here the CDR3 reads CASSPRQKTYNEQFF. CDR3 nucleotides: TGTGCCAGCAGCCCTCGACAGAAGACGTACAATGAGCAGTTCTTC.

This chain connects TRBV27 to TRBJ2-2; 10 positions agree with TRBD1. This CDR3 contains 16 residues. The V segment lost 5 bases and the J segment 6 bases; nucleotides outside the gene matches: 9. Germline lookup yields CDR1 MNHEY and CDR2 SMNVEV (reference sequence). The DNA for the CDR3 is TGTGCCAGCAGTCTAATCGGGACAGGGGCCCCCGGGGAGCTGTTTTTT. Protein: CASSLIGTGAPGELFF.

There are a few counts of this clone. CDR3 in amino acids: CASSAGDLLSGNTIYF. The CDR3 DNA reads TGTGCCAGCAGCGCCGGGGATCTCCTCTCTGGAAACACCATATATTTT. V usage is TRBV9 and J usage is TRBJ1-3; D gene unclear. This CDR3 contains 16 residues. The germline V gene encodes CDR1 SGDLS and CDR2 YYNGEE. V gave up 3 bases and J gave up 0 bases, with 13 bases separating them.

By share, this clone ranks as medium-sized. The CDR3 loop reads CASSVEGSPFNEQFF. CDR3 DNA sequence: TGTGCCAGCAGTGTAGAGGGGAGCCCCTTCAATGAGCAGTTCTTC. V is TRBV2 and J is TRBJ2-1; the D call may be TRBD1 or TRBD2 (5 bases each). The CDR3 consists of 15 residues. Germline lookup yields CDR1 SNHLY and CDR2 FYNNEI. V lost 4 bases, J lost 6 bases, and 16 bases lay in between.

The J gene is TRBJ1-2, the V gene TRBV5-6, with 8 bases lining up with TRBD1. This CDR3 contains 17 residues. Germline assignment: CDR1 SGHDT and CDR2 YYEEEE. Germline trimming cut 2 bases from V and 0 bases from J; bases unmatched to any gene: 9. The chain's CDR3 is CASSFGQGYQANYGYTF. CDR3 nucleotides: TGTGCCAGCAGCTTCGGACAGGGATATCAAGCTAACTATGGCTACACCTTC.

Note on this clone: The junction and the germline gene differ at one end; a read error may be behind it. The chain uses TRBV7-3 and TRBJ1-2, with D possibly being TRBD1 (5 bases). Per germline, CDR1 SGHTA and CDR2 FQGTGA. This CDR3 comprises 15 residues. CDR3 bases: TGTGCCAGCGCCTTTTCAACAACCGATAGAGGGGCTTTGTTTTTC. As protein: CASAFSTTDRGALFF.

Here the CDR3 DNA reads TGTGCCAGCAGCCGGGGACAGGGGGCTAACAATGAGCAGTTCTTC. Translating gives CASSRGQGANNEQFF. The rearrangement links TRBV14 to TRBJ2-1; 12 bases match TRBD1. V shed 4 bases and J 5 bases; nucleotides not matched to a gene: 3. Germline V CDR1 and CDR2: SGHDN, FVKESK. This CDR3 is 15 amino acids long.

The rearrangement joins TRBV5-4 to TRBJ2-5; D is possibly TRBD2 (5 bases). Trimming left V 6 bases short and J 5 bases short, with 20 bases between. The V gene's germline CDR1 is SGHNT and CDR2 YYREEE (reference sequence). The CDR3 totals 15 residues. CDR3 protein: CASNSEEVQRETQYF. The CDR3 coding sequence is TGTGCCAGCAACTCCGAGGAGGTACAGCGGGAGACCCAGTACTTC. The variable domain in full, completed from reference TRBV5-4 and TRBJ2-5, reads ETGVTQSPTHLIKTRGQQVTLRCSSQSGHNTVSWYQQALGQGPQFIFQYYREEENGRGNFPPRFSGLQFPNYSSELNVNALELDDSALYLCASNSEEVQRETQYFGPGTRLLVL.

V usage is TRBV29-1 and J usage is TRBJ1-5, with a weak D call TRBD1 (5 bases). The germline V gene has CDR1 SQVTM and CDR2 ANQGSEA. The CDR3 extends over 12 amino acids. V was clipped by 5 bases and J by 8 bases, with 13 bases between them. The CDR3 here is CSVRDGSEPQHF. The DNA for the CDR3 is TGCAGCGTTCGGGACGGATCGGAGCCCCAGCATTTT.

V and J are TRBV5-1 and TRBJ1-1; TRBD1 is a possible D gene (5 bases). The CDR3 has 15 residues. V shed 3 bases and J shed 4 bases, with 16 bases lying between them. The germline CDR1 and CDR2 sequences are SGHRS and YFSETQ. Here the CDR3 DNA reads TGCGCCAGCAGCTCCGGAGCCTTCGGGGGCACTGAAGCTTTCTTT. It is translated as CASSSGAFGGTEAFF.

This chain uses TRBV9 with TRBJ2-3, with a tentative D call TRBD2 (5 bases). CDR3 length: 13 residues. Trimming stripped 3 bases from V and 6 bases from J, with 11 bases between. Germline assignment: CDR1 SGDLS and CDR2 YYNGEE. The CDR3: CASSAGMEDTQYF. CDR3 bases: TGTGCCAGCAGCGCGGGAATGGAGGATACGCAGTATTTT.

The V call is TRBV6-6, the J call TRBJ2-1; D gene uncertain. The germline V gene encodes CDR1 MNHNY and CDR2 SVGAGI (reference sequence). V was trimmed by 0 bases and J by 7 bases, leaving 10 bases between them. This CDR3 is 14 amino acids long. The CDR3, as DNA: TGTGCCAGCAGTTACTCCTCATGGGCGAATGAGCAGTTCTTC. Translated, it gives CASSYSSWANEQFF.

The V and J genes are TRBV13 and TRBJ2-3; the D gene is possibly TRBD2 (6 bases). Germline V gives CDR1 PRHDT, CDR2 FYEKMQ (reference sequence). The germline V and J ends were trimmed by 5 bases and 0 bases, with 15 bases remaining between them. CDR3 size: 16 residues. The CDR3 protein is CASSPRLAPSTDTQYF. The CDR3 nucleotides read TGTGCCAGCAGCCCCCGGCTAGCGCCCAGCACAGATACGCAGTATTTT.

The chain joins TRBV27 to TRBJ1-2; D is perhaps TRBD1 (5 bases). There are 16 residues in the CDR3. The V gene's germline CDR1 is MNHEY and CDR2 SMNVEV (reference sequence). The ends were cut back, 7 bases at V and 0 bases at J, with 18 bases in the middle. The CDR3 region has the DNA TGTGCCAGCACCCTCATTGGAGGGGAGACTAACTATGGCTACACCTTC. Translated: CASTLIGGETNYGYTF.

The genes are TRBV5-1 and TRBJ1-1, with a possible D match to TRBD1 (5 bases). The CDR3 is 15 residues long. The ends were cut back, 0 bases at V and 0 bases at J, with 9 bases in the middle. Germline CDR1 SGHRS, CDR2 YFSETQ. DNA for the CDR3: TGCGCCAGCAGCTTGGGGGGGGAGTTGAACACTGAAGCTTTCTTT. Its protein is CASSLGGELNTEAFF.

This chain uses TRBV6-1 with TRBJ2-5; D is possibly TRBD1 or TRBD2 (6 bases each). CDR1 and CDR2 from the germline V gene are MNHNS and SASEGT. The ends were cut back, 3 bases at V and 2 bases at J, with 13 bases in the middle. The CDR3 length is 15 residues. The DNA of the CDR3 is TGTGCCAGCAGTGAGACGCAAGGGGGGCAAGAGACCCAGTACTTC. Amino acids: CASSETQGGQETQYF.